The 12 T cell receptor beta chains presented below share a single source sample, sequenced in a study of STAT5B mutations in CD4+ large granular lymphocyte leukemia. Profiling relied on immunoSEQ multiplex PCR, and the TCRdb table lists in-frame clones only, not all of them. The sample has fewer than 7,000 clones, 65% to 75% seen once. Material: PBMCs. All receptors come from a woman aged 70-85 years with CD4+ T-cell large granular lymphocyte leukemia.

The chain recombines TRBV6-6 with TRBJ1-1; D not resolved. This CDR3 is built from 14 residues. Per germline, CDR1 MNHNY and CDR2 SVGAGI (reference sequence). V lost 2 bases and J 1 base, leaving 8 bases between the germline ends. CDR3 protein: CASSYNFENTEAFF. The CDR3 DNA reads TGTGCCAGCAGTTACAATTTCGAGAACACTGAAGCTTTCTTT.

The V gene is TRBV30, the J gene TRBJ2-3; D gene unclear. The germline gives CDR1 GTSNPN, CDR2 SVGIG (reference sequence). V lost 2 bases to trimming and J lost 0 bases, with 12 bases between them. The CDR3 sequence is 15 residues long. For the CDR3, the DNA is TGTGCCTGGAGTCGGCTATTATCTAGCACAGATACGCAGTATTTT. Amino acids: CAWSRLLSSTDTQYF.

This clone has a handful of counts. The chain combines TRBV19 with TRBJ1-5; D remains ambiguous. CDR1 LNHDA and CDR2 SQIVND come from the germline V gene (reference sequence). The CDR3 covers 15 residues. Trimming took 4 bases from V and 1 from J, leaving 11 bases between them. The chain's CDR3 is CASSTNTGSNQPQHF. CDR3 bases: TGTGCCAGTAGTACCAACACTGGCAGCAATCAGCCCCAGCATTTT.

The chain combines TRBV7-2 with TRBJ2-4, with D unclear. Germline V gene data show CDR1 as SGHTA and CDR2 as FQGNSA. Deletions cut 1 base from V and 6 bases from J, with 4 bases between. The CDR3 sequence is 12 residues long. CDR3 sequence (DNA): TGTGCCAGCAGCTTAGAGGCAAACATTCAGTACTTC. Protein product: CASSLEANIQYF.

This rearrangement joins TRBV27 to TRBJ1-6; D remains unclear. V lost 5 bases and J lost 10, with 15 bases in between. CDR1 MNHEY and CDR2 SMNVEV come from the germline V gene (reference sequence). This CDR3 is built from 14 residues. CDR3 bases: TGTGCCAGCAGTCCGATGACCGGAGGCTCACCCCTCCACTTT. Translation gives CASSPMTGGSPLHF.

V gene TRBV6-5 combines with J gene TRBJ1-1; D unresolved. The CDR3 has 15 amino acids. Germline CDR1 and CDR2: MNHEY and SVGAGI. V lost 2 bases and J lost 5, with 15 bases in between. CDR3 amino acids: CASSYHGNRGTEAFF. In nucleotides, the CDR3 is TGTGCCAGCAGTTACCATGGGAACCGCGGGACTGAAGCTTTCTTT.

In this sample, this clone turned up a few times. This chain joins TRBV7-6 and TRBJ2-7; 7 nucleotides line up with TRBD1. V lost 1 base to trimming and J lost 4 bases; unmatched junction nucleotides: 7. CDR1 and CDR2 from the germline V gene are SGHVS and FNYEAQ. This CDR3 region has 15 residues. The CDR3 loop is CASSLVGDSEYEQYF. DNA for the CDR3: TGTGCCAGCAGCTTAGTAGGGGACAGCGAATACGAGCAGTACTTC. Combining the CDR3 with reference TRBV7-6 and TRBJ2-7 gives the whole variable domain GAGVSQSPRYKVTKRGQDVALRCDPISGHVSLYWYRQALGQGPEFLTYFNYEAQQDKSGLPNDRFSAERPEGSISTLTIQRTEQRDSAMYRCASSLVGDSEYEQYFGPGTRLTVT.

This chain joins TRBV5-1 and TRBJ2-2; TRBD2 matches at 13 bases. This CDR3 contains 16 residues. Germline CDR1 reads SGHRS; CDR2 reads YFSETQ. Trimming took 6 bases from V and 7 from J; bases not matched to a gene: 9. The CDR3, as DNA: TGCGCCAGCACCCAACGAGGACTAGCGGGAGACGGGGAGCTGTTTTTT. Its translation is CASTQRGLAGDGELFF.

This chain links TRBV7-2 with TRBJ1-4, with a weak D call TRBD1 (5 bases). The germline gives CDR1 SGHTA, CDR2 FQGNSA. The V gene lost 3 bases and the J gene lost 7 bases, with 15 bases spanning the gap. This CDR3 is 15 amino acids long. The CDR3 reads CASSFSRGLGEKLFF. In DNA form, the CDR3 reads TGTGCCAGCAGCTTTTCCCGGGGACTAGGTGAAAAACTGTTTTTT.

CDR3 DNA: TGTGCCAGCAGCTCCGGACAGGGGATGGACAATGAGCAGTTCTTC. Amino acids: CASSSGQGMDNEQFF. V is TRBV11-1 and J is TRBJ2-1; 9 bases map to TRBD1. The V gene's germline CDR1 is SGHAT and CDR2 FQDESV (reference sequence). The CDR3 sequence is 15 residues long. V lost 4 bases, J lost 5 bases, and 6 bases stayed unmatched.

This chain's CDR3 is CASSDREGYEQYF. The DNA for the CDR3 is TGTGCCAGCAGCGACAGGGAAGGATACGAGCAGTACTTC. The rearrangement joins TRBV6-6 to TRBJ2-7, with 7 bases lining up with TRBD1. V shed 6 bases and J 4 bases; nucleotides not matched to a gene: 6. The CDR3 is 13 residues long. Germline V gene data show CDR1 as MNHNY and CDR2 as SVGAGI (reference sequence).

CDR3 nucleotides: TGCGCCAGCACCCCCCGAGCTCCAGATTTTGAGTCTGGGGCCAACGTCCTGACTTTC. Protein: CASTPRAPDFESGANVLTF. The J gene is TRBJ2-6, the V gene TRBV5-1; D gene uncertain. Trimming pared 6 bases from V and 1 base from J, leaving 23 bases between. The germline V gene has CDR1 SGHRS and CDR2 YFSETQ. The CDR3 consists of 19 residues.